This TCR beta chain was profiled in a study of cytomegalovirus exposure and HLA in healthy donors. Researchers ran the PCR with 60 Vbeta and 13 Jbeta primers. Only in-frame clones appear in the TCRdb table, and some are missing; sequencing was by immunoSEQ multiplex PCR. The sample lists some 150,000 clones, about four fifths occurring once. The V end was cut by 1 base, the J end by 1 base, with 13 bases between. CDR3 length: 17 amino acids. CDR1 LGHNA and CDR2 YNFKEQ come from the germline V gene. The clonotype was recovered from a male donor in good health and CMV-seronegative. This chain uses TRBV4-2 with TRBJ2-2, with D unclear. What was sequenced was PBMCs. CDR3 residues: CASSQGLQLLNTGELFF. CDR3 DNA: TGTGCCAGCAGCCAAGGTCTACAGCTGTTGAACACCGGGGAGCTGTTTTTT.